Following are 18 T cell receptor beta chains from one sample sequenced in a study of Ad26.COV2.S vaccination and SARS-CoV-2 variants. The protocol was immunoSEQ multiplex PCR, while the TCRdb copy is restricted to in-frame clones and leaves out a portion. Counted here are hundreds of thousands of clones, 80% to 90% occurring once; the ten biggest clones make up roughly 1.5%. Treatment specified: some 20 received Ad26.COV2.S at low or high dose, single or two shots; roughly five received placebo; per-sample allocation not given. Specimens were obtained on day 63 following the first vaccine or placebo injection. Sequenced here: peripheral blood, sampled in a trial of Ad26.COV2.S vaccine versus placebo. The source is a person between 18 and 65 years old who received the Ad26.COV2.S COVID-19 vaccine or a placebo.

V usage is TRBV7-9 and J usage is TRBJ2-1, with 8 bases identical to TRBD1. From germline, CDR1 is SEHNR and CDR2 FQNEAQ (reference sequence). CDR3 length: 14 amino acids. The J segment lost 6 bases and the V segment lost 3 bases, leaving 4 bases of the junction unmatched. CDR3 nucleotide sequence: TGTGCCAGCAGCTTCTACCAGGGGGCCAATGAGCAGTTCTTC. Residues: CASSFYQGANEQFF.

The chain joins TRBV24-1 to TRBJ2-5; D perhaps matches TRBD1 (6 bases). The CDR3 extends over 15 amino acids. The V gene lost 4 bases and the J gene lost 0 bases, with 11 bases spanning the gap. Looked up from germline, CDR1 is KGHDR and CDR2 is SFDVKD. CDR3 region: CATSDPTGNQETQYF. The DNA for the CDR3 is TGTGCCACCAGTGACCCTACAGGGAACCAAGAGACCCAGTACTTC.

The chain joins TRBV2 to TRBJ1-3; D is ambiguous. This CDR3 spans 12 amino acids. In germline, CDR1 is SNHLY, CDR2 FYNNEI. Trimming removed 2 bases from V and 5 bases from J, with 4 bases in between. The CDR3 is CASSESRNTIYF. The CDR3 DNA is TGTGCCAGCAGTGAATCTCGAAACACCATATATTTT.

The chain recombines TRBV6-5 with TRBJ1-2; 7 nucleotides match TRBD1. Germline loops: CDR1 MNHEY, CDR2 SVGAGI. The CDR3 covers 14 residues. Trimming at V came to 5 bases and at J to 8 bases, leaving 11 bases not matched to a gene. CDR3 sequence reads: CASSRQGLEGGYTF. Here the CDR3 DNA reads TGTGCCAGCAGTCGACAGGGCCTCGAGGGCGGCTACACCTTC.

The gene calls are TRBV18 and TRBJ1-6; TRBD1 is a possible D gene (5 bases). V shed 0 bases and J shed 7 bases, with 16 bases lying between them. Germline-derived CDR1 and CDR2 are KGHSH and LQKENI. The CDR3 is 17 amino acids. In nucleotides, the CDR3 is TGTGCCAGCTCACCACCGACCGGGACGGCACAAAATTCACCCCTCCACTTT. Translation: CASSPPTGTAQNSPLHF.

In DNA form, the CDR3 reads TGTGCCAGCAGTGAAGTTGTTTCGAACACTGAAGCTTTCTTT. Translated: CASSEVVSNTEAFF. The V gene is TRBV6-1, the J gene TRBJ1-1; no firm D call. Trimming removed 1 base from V and 1 base from J, with 7 bases in between. The CDR3 has 14 amino acids. The germline gives CDR1 MNHNS, CDR2 SASEGT.

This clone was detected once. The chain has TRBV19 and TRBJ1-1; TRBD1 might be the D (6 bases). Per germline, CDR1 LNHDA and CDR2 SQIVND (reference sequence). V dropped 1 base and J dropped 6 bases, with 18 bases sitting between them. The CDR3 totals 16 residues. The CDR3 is CASSIGRGGTNAEAFF. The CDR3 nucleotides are TGTGCCAGTAGTATAGGAAGAGGGGGGACCAACGCTGAAGCTTTCTTT.

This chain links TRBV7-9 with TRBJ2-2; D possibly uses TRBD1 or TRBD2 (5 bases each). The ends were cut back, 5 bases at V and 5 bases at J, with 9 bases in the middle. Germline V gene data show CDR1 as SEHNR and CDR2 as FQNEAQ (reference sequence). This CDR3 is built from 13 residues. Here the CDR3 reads CASSRGETGELFF. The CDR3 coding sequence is TGTGCCAGCAGCCGAGGGGAAACCGGGGAGCTGTTTTTT.

The CDR3, as DNA: TGTGCCAGCACTCAATCGACTCTTTGGGGTACAGATACGCAGTATTTT. Translated, it gives CASTQSTLWGTDTQYF. The V call is TRBV7-8, the J call TRBJ2-3; D not certain. From germline, CDR1 is SGHVS and CDR2 FQNEAQ. The V gene lost 7 bases and the J gene lost 3 bases, with 20 bases spanning the gap. CDR3 size: 16 residues. Drawing the rest from reference TRBV7-8 and TRBJ2-3, the complete variable domain is GAGVSQSPRYKVAKRGQDVALRCDPISGHVSLFWYQQALGQGPEFLTYFQNEAQLDKSGLPSDRFFAERPEGSVSTLKIQRTQQEDSAVYLCASTQSTLWGTDTQYFGPGTRLTVL.

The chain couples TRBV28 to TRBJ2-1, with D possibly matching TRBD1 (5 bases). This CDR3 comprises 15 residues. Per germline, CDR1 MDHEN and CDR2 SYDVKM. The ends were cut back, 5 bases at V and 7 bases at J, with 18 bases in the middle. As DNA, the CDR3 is TGTGCCAGCAGTCCAAACAGGTGGGGATTTAATGAGCAGTTCTTC. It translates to CASSPNRWGFNEQFF. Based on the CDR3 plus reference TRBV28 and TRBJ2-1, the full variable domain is DVKVTQSSRYLVKRTGEKVFLECVQDMDHENMFWYRQDPGLGLRLIYFSYDVKMKEKGDIPEGYSVSREKKERFSLILESASTNQTSMYLCASSPNRWGFNEQFFGPGTRLTVL.

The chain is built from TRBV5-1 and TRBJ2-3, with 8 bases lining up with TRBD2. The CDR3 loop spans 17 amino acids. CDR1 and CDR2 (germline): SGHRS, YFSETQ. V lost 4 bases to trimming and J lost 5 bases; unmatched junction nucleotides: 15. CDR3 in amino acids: CASSPGVAGIGGDTQYF. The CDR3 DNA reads TGCGCCAGCAGCCCCGGGGTAGCGGGAATCGGTGGAGATACGCAGTATTTT.

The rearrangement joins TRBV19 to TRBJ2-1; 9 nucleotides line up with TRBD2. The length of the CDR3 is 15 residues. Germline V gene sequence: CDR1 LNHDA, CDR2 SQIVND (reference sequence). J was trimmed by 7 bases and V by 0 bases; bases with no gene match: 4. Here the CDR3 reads CASSIEGLAWNEQFF. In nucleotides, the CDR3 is TGTGCCAGTAGTATAGAGGGACTAGCATGGAATGAGCAGTTCTTC.

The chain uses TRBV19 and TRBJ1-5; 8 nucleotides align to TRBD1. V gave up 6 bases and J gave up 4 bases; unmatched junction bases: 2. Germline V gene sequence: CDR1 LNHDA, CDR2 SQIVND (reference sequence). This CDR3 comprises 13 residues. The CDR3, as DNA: TGTGCCAGTAGACAGGGGGAGAATCAGCCCCAGCATTTT. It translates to CASRQGENQPQHF.

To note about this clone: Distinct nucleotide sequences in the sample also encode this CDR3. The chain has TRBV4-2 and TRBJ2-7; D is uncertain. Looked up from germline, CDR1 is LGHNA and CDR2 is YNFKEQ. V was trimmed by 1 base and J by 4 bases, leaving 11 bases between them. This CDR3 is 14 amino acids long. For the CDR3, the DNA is TGTGCCAGCAGCCAAGGCGGCGGAACTTACGAGCAGTACTTC. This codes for CASSQGGGTYEQYF.

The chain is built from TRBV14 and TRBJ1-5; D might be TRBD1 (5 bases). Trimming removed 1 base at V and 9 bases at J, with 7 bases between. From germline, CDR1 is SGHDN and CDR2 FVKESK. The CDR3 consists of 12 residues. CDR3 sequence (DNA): TGTGCCAGCAGCCAAGGGGGCACGCCCCAGCATTTT. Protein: CASSQGGTPQHF.

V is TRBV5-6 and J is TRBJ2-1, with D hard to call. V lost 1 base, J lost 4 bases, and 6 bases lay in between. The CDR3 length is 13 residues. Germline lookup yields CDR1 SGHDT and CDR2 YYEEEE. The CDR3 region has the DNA TGTGCCAGCAGCTTGACTACTTACAATGAGCAGTTCTTC. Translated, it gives CASSLTTYNEQFF.

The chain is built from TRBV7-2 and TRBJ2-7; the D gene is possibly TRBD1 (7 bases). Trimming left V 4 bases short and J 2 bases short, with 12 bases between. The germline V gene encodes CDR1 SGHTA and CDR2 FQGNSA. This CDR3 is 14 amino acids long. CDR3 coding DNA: TGTGCCAGCAGCTCAGGGGGACTGCCCTACGAGCAGTACTTC. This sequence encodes CASSSGGLPYEQYF.

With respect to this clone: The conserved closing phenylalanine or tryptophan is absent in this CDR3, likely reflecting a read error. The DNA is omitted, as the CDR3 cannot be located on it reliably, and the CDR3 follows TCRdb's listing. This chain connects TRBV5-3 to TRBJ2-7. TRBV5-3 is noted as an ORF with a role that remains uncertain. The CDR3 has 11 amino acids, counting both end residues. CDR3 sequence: CARSLALGGRC.